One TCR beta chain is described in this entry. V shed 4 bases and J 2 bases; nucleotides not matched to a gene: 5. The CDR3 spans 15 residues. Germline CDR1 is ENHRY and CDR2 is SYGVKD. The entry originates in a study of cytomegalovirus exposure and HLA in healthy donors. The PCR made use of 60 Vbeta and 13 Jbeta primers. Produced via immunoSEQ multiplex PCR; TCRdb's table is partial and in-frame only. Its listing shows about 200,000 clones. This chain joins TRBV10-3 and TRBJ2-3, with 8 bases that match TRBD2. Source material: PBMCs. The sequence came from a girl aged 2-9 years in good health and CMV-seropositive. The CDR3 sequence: CAISAAGAPTDTQYF. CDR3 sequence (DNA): TGTGCCATCAGTGCAGCGGGAGCACCCACAGATACGCAGTATTTT.